Each of the 27 T cell receptor beta chains below was sequenced from the same sample in a study of glioma-infiltrating T cells. The iRepertoire nested amplicon-rescue multiplex PCR amplified TCR alpha and beta CDR3s from RNA. TCRdb passed the multiplex PCR reads through MiXCR, listing each CDR3 protein once. The data hold approximately 110,000 distinct CDR3 sequences, with about 23% observed a single time. Sample: glioma tissue, nonneoplastic brain tissue, or PBMCs (not recorded which). All receptors derive from a human donor with low-grade glioma or glioblastoma, undergoing nonglioma brain surgery, or in good health (not recorded which).

As regards this clonotype: Likely a read error: the CDR3 ends without its conserved phenylalanine or tryptophan. The chain recombines TRBV12-3 or TRBV12-4 with TRBJ2-7, with a possible D match to TRBD1 (6 bases). Between the trimmed V and J ends, which lost 1 base and 4 bases, there was a span of 11 bases. This CDR3 has 14 amino acids. The CDR3 nucleotides read TGTGCCAGCAGTTTAGGGTCAGGGGCTTACGAGCAGTACTAC. As protein: CASSLGSGAYEQYY.

Many counts were recorded for this clonotype. V usage is TRBV7-2 and J usage is TRBJ2-7; 10 bases are shared with TRBD2. Germline CDR1 SGHTA, CDR2 FQGNSA. The V segment lost 0 bases and the J segment 2 bases; nucleotides outside the gene matches: 7. The CDR3 totals 17 residues. The CDR3: CASSLAHPSGGPYEQYF. Written as DNA, the CDR3 is TGTGCCAGCAGCTTAGCGCATCCTAGCGGGGGCCCCTACGAGCAGTACTTC.

This clonotype was seen repeatedly, ten times or more. The V call is TRBV20-1, the J call TRBJ2-5, with D possibly matching TRBD1 (6 bases). The CDR3 runs 14 residues. The V end lost 2 bases, the J end lost 0 bases, and 10 bases lay between the germline ends. From germline, CDR1 is DFQATT and CDR2 SNEGSKA (reference sequence). The CDR3 nucleotides are TGCAGTGCTAGACTGACAGGTCACCAAGAGACCCAGTACTTC. Encoded protein: CSARLTGHQETQYF.

Note on this clonotype: It is likely a read error, because the conserved phenylalanine at the end of the CDR3 is missing. The V gene is TRBV19, the J gene TRBJ1-5; maybe TRBD1 (6 bases). The CDR3 covers 16 residues. The germline gives CDR1 LNHDA, CDR2 SQIVND (reference sequence). The CDR3, as DNA: TGCGCCAGCGAGAGATACCAGGGACATCCCACTCAGCCCCAGCATTTA. Its translation: CASERYQGHPTQPQHL.

This chain uses TRBV27 with TRBJ2-1; 11 bases align to TRBD2. The CDR3 is 16 amino acids. The V gene's germline CDR1 is MNHEY and CDR2 SMNVEV (reference sequence). V was clipped by 8 bases and J by 10 bases; unmatched bases: 16. This chain's CDR3 is CASGAGTSGLTYEQFF. For the CDR3, the DNA is TGTGCCAGCGGTGCCGGGACTAGCGGCCTAACCTACGAGCAGTTCTTC.

The table lists this clonotype with many counts. The chain couples TRBV15 to TRBJ1-2, with D unclear. The V and J ends lost 0 bases and 8 bases respectively, with 19 bases between them. Germline CDR1 LNHNV, CDR2 YYDKDF (reference sequence). The CDR3 extends over 16 amino acids. Here the CDR3 reads CATSRDVGTRWEGYTF. Written as DNA, the CDR3 is TGTGCCACCAGCAGAGATGTAGGAACAAGGTGGGAAGGCTACACCTTC.

For the CDR3, the DNA is TGTGCCAGCTCACCTACGAGGCAGACCAACTATGGCTACACCTTC. It encodes CASSPTRQTNYGYTF. The V and J genes are TRBV18 and TRBJ1-2; D gene uncertain. CDR3 size: 15 residues. CDR1 and CDR2 from the germline V gene are KGHSH and LQKENI. Trimming stripped 3 bases from V and 2 bases from J, with 13 bases between.

This clonotype was detected many times. The chain employs TRBV4-2 and TRBJ1-5; 8 nucleotides match TRBD1. This CDR3 region has 18 residues. V shed 4 bases, J shed 0 bases, and the junction held 11 bases outside the gene matches. Germline CDR1 reads LGHNA; CDR2 reads YNFKEQ. CDR3 region: CASSPVGRGPNSNQPQHF. CDR3 coding DNA: TGTGCCAGCAGCCCAGTCGGCAGGGGGCCTAATAGCAATCAGCCCCAGCATTTT.

With respect to this clonotype: The junction and the germline gene differ at one end; a read error may be behind it. The V call is TRBV3-1, the J call TRBJ2-5; D is unresolved. CDR3 length equals 13 residues. Germline assignment: CDR1 LGHDT and CDR2 YNNKEL (reference sequence). CDR3 in amino acids: CASSHMTAETKYF. The CDR3 coding sequence is TGTGCCAGCAGCCATATGACCGCAGAGACCAAGTACTTC.

This clonotype was counted many times. The J gene is TRBJ1-1, the V gene TRBV20-1, with 9 bases fitting TRBD1. The CDR3 is made up of 13 amino acids. J gave up 1 base and V 5 bases, and 2 bases lay outside the gene matches. The germline gives CDR1 DFQATT, CDR2 SNEGSKA (reference sequence). The CDR3 DNA reads TGCAGTGCTTTGGACAGGGGGAACACTGAAGCTTTCTTT. Its translation: CSALDRGNTEAFF.

This clonotype was seen repeatedly, ten times or more. V gene TRBV4-1 combines with J gene TRBJ2-3; D possibly corresponds to TRBD2 (6 bases). Trimming stripped 1 base from V and 1 base from J, with 9 bases between. This CDR3 comprises 15 residues. CDR1 MGHRA and CDR2 YSYEKL come from the germline V gene. In DNA, the CDR3 is TGCGCCAGCAGCCAAGTGGCTAGCGGCACAGATACGCAGTATTTT. This translates into CASSQVASGTDTQYF.

This clonotype was counted many times. This sequence joins TRBV18 and TRBJ2-1; D gene uncertain. The CDR3 runs to 15 residues. The germline gives CDR1 KGHSH, CDR2 LQKENI. Trimming took off 4 bases at V and 0 bases at J, with 10 bases between the two ends. CDR3 nucleotides: TGTGCCAGCTCACTCCAAGAGCACTCCTACAATGAGCAGTTCTTC. It specifies CASSLQEHSYNEQFF.

Points on this clonotype: At one boundary the junction diverges from the germline segment, which might be a read error. This sequence joins TRBV28 and TRBJ2-5; unclear D gene. The CDR3 is 14 amino acids. Germline V gene sequence: CDR1 MDHEN, CDR2 SYDVKM. CDR3 sequence (DNA): TGTGCCAGCAGTTCCCGCCTCCGCCCCGCGCCCCCGTCCTTC. It is translated as CASSSRLRPAPPSF.

This sequence joins TRBV7-7 and TRBJ2-2; 7 bases map to TRBD2. The length of the CDR3 is 17 residues. V lost 6 bases, J lost 5 bases, and 15 bases stayed unmatched. From germline, CDR1 is SSHAT and CDR2 FNYEAQ (reference sequence). CDR3 bases: TGTGCCAGCAGACCCAGAGCCGGGCGGGGGAGGACCGGGGAGCTGTTTTTT. This encodes CASRPRAGRGRTGELFF. The whole variable domain, remainder taken from reference TRBV7-7 and TRBJ2-2, is GAGVSQSPRYKVTKRGQDVTLRCDPISSHATLYWYQQALGQGPEFLTYFNYEAQPDKSGLPSDRFSAERPEGSISTLTIQRTEQRDSAMYRCASRPRAGRGRTGELFFGEGSRLTVL.

This clonotype has more than one count but fewer than ten. The chain is built from TRBV9 and TRBJ2-7; tentative D call: TRBD1 (6 bases). Trimming took off 3 bases at V and 0 bases at J, with 10 bases between the two ends. CDR3 size: 14 residues. CDR1 and CDR2 from the germline V gene are SGDLS and YYNGEE. The CDR3 coding sequence is TGTGCCAGCAGCGGAACGACAGGCTCCTACGAGCAGTACTTC. Amino acid sequence: CASSGTTGSYEQYF.

This clonotype was observed many times. This chain links TRBV4-1 with TRBJ2-5, with TRBD2 identical over 9 bases. The trim removed 4 bases at V and 4 bases at J, leaving 10 bases unmatched. Germline-derived CDR1 and CDR2 are MGHRA and YSYEKL. The CDR3 spans 16 residues. DNA of the CDR3: TGCGCCAGCAGCCCGGATATAGCGGGAGTGTCAGAGACCCAGTACTTC. This codes for CASSPDIAGVSETQYF.

This clonotype has only a few counts. This chain connects TRBV30 to TRBJ1-6, with 7 bases lining up with TRBD1. The CDR3 consists of 13 residues. With V trimmed by 6 bases and J by 8 bases, 7 bases remained unmatched. The germline V gene encodes CDR1 GTSNPN and CDR2 SVGIG (reference sequence). The CDR3: CACRGQVDSPLHF. The CDR3 coding sequence is TGTGCCTGCCGAGGACAGGTGGATTCACCCCTCCACTTT.

This clonotype showed up many times. The genes are TRBV5-1 and TRBJ2-3; D gene uncertain. There are 14 residues in the CDR3. V dropped 0 bases and J dropped 0 bases, with 5 bases sitting between them. Germline V CDR1 and CDR2: SGHRS, YFSETQ. This chain's CDR3 is CASSLEPSTDTQYF. The CDR3 DNA reads as TGCGCCAGCAGCTTGGAGCCTAGCACAGATACGCAGTATTTT.

This clonotype was seen at least ten times. The V and J genes are TRBV7-2 and TRBJ2-6; D remains unclear. Germline loops: CDR1 SGHTA, CDR2 FQGNSA. The length of the CDR3 is 13 residues. With 5 bases removed from V and 8 bases from J, the gap between germline ends came to 10 bases. As DNA, the CDR3 is TGTGCCAGCAGCCCCCCGCCAACCAACGTCCTGACTTTC. Encoded protein: CASSPPPTNVLTF.

This clonotype has ten or more counts. The gene calls are TRBV7-2 and TRBJ1-3; D ambiguous. Trimming took off 3 bases at V and 0 bases at J, with 9 bases between the two ends. Germline V CDR1 and CDR2: SGHTA, FQGNSA. The CDR3 is 15 amino acids. The CDR3 spells CASSFWMASGNTIYF. CDR3 bases: TGTGCCAGCAGCTTTTGGATGGCCTCTGGAAACACCATATATTTT.

In this sample, this clonotype turned up many times. The genes are TRBV20-1 and TRBJ1-2; TRBD1 might be the D (5 bases). The CDR3 extends over 12 amino acids. V was clipped by 6 bases and J by 8 bases, with 16 bases between them. From germline, CDR1 is DFQATT and CDR2 SNEGSKA (reference sequence). CDR3 residues: CSALKFEGGYTF. The CDR3 DNA reads as TGCAGTGCCCTAAAGTTCGAGGGGGGCTACACCTTC.

This clonotype has only a few counts. This CDR3 reads CSVVQGGAVTGELFF. DNA for the CDR3: TGCAGCGTTGTACAGGGGGGCGCCGTCACCGGGGAGCTGTTTTTT. The genes are TRBV29-1 and TRBJ2-2; 8 nucleotides line up with TRBD1. V shed 4 bases and J 4 bases; nucleotides not matched to a gene: 8. From germline, CDR1 is SQVTM and CDR2 ANQGSEA. This CDR3 comprises 15 residues.

This clonotype was found many times. The J gene is TRBJ1-5, the V gene TRBV28; D remains ambiguous. V lost 8 bases, J lost 9 bases, and 14 bases lay in between. The CDR3 has 12 amino acids. Per germline, CDR1 MDHEN and CDR2 SYDVKM. CDR3 loop: CASRSTAGPQHF. The CDR3 DNA sequence: TGTGCCAGCCGTTCGACGGCTGGGCCCCAGCATTTT.

This clonotype was observed at least ten times. This chain links TRBV2 with TRBJ2-3, with 9 positions matching TRBD1. CDR1 and CDR2 from the germline V gene are SNHLY and FYNNEI. V lost 5 bases, J lost 4 bases, and 7 bases stayed unmatched. This CDR3 has 15 amino acids. DNA for the CDR3: TGTGCCAGCAGTCCAACCACAGGGGGCGCAGATACGCAGTATTTT. This codes for CASSPTTGGADTQYF.

This clonotype was counted a single time. A much larger clone lies one base from this, so it may be a read error. Without the conserved terminal phenylalanine or tryptophan, this CDR3 likely stems from a read error. The chain has TRBV7-2 and TRBJ2-5; no clear D. Germline lookup yields CDR1 SGHTA and CDR2 FQGNSA. Trimming shortened V by 4 bases and J by 0 bases, and 3 bases separated the two germline ends. There are 12 residues in the CDR3. CDR3 amino acids: CASSSYQETQYL. CDR3 DNA: TGTGCCAGCAGCTCCTACCAAGAGACCCAGTACCTC.

This clonotype was detected many times. Written as DNA, the CDR3 is TGTGCCAGCAGCTTAATAGCGGGAGGGCCGGAAAACATTCAGTACTTC. This encodes CASSLIAGGPENIQYF. The chain combines TRBV7-2 with TRBJ2-4; TRBD2 aligns across 11 bases. The CDR3 has 16 residues. Germline V CDR1 and CDR2: SGHTA, FQGNSA. J lost 5 bases, V lost 2 bases, and 5 bases had no gene match. The whole variable domain, filled in from reference TRBV7-2 and TRBJ2-4, reads GAGVSQSPSNKVTEKGKDVELRCDPISGHTALYWYRQSLGQGLEFLIYFQGNSAPDKSGLPSDRFSAERTGGSVSTLTIQRTQQEDSAVYLCASSLIAGGPENIQYFGAGTRLSVL.

The V gene is TRBV30, the J gene TRBJ1-2; D gene uncertain. Germline-derived CDR1 and CDR2 are GTSNPN and SVGIG (reference sequence). The CDR3 covers 13 residues. V dropped 2 bases and J dropped 5 bases, with 12 bases sitting between them. The CDR3 sequence is CAWSHGVGYGYTF. The DNA for the CDR3 is TGTGCCTGGAGTCATGGAGTTGGTTATGGCTACACCTTC.